This TCR beta chain was recovered during a study of T cell clonality in common variable immunodeficiency (dated by TCRdb to between 2014 and 2016). The full study reports these points: Correlations of repertoire features with clinical complications were constrained by heterogeneity among patients within the CVID cohort. Despite equal DNA input, controls averaged about 79,000 unique sequences per sample versus some 30,000 in CVID samples. Healthy controls shared more TCRbeta clones with each other than CVID subjects shared among themselves (p < 0.0001). Reportedly, TCRbeta sequences from CVID had fewer deletions and N-nucleotide insertions, and highly modified clones with 13 or more V deletions were absent from CVID. Increased TCRbeta clonality was found in CVID subjects compared with healthy controls (t-test p = 0.018), with the increase being most characteristic of about a third of subjects. According to the authors, figuring out what caused the increased clonality in CVID would require sequencing the repertoires of T cell subpopulations.

Cut back by 0 bases and 2 bases, the V and J ends lie 8 bases apart. CDR1 is given as SGHRS and CDR2 as YFSETQ, both from the germline V gene. The CDR3 measures 14 amino acids from cysteine to phenylalanine. Shown are 33 bases from within the CDR3, in frame from base 1. For sequencing input, CVID and control samples contributed equivalent amounts of genomic DNA. For every sample, a 60 bp segment covering the rearranged TCRbeta CDR3 region was amplified and then sequenced. The immunoSEQ assay, a bias-corrected multiplex PCR combined with high-throughput sequencing, was used to amplify TCRbeta. Per the original workflow: Every unique nucleotide sequence counted as a clone and was annotated with V, D and J genes, copy number and frequency. Sequences were labeled productive if in frame, and non-productive if out of frame or containing stop codons. As previously described, clonality was computed from Shannon's entropy. Mean CDR3 Kyte-Doolittle hydropathy was derived from the predicted amino acid sequences of productive clones. Using the R hclust function, scaled V gene usage was clustered hierarchically with Manhattan distance and complete linkage. Sharing of clones by CDR3 amino acid sequence was evaluated through resampling of 12 repertoires per group over 100 rounds. Repertoires were searched for 70 published EBV-specific and around 230 published CMV-specific TCRbeta sequences. After a couple of CVID samples that produced fewer than 10,000 sequences were dropped from the analysis, some 43 CVID repertoires remained. In its TCRdb copy, this immuneACCESS table keeps in-frame sequences only and misses some clones. Where compared with another copy, unresolved V genes explain less than half of these, and the others have no known cause. That table furnishes V, J and clone size, whereas the DNA furnished D and trimming. The sample records about 59,000 clones, none occurring a single time. Approximately 0.84% of the sample comes from the top ten.

This clone was counted ten times or more. The specificity of this receptor is unknown. The read is 3 residues too short to cover the CDR3 end, so that end is filled in from the germline J gene. Both CVID patients and healthy controls were predominantly of Caucasian heritage. Heparinized peripheral whole blood samples of about 5 to 8 ml were collected from each donor. Genomic DNA from adults with common variable immune deficiency (CVID) and from healthy adult controls was used to sequence TCRbeta CDR3 repertoires. A total of around 22 healthy adult volunteers (about 12 female and about 10 male; age range roughly 20 to 66 years, mean age approximately 34) were included in the control group. Diluted blood was density-centrifuged over Hypaque 1077 or Ficoll-Paque to isolate peripheral blood mononuclear cells. Genomic DNA was obtained from unsorted mononuclear cells using either Qiagen column purification or a centrifugation-based method.

This sequence was found in a person aged 18-70 years in good health. The chain couples TRBV5-1 to TRBJ1-2; there is no confident call for the D gene. The source material was peripheral blood mononuclear cells. CDR3 DNA, as far as it was read: TGCGCCAGCAGCTTGGACACCCTCAACTATGGC. This codes for CASSLDTLNYG. The CDR3 as a whole reads CASSLDTLNYGYTF.